This TCR beta chain was identified during a study of blood T cells in healthy people across ages. Study-level information: The capture of about one barcoded beta molecule per two T cells was achieved by template switching.

Peripheral blood from each donor was collected in a volume of 9.5 to 10 milliliters. This CDR3 is 16 amino acids long. Germline-derived CDR1 and CDR2 are KGHDR and SFDVKD. V was clipped by 4 bases and J by 8 bases; unmatched bases: 7. A sample-barcoded 5' primer and a J-beta primer mix were used in a second PCR of roughly 7 to 11 cycles. Sequencing yielded, for each sample, at least 3 million paired-end reads carrying CDR3. MiXCR, run by TCRdb on the 5' RACE reads, gives a single entry per CDR3 protein. Here the sample spans approximately 1.5 million distinct CDR3 sequences, about 32% being singletons.

Sequencing input: blood. The sequence derives from a woman younger than 45 in good health. The chain uses TRBV24-1 and TRBJ2-1; TRBD2 matches 13 bases. CDR3 loop: CATSESGLAGWDEQFF. CDR3 DNA sequence: TGTGCCACCAGTGAATCGGGACTAGCGGGATGGGATGAGCAGTTCTTC.